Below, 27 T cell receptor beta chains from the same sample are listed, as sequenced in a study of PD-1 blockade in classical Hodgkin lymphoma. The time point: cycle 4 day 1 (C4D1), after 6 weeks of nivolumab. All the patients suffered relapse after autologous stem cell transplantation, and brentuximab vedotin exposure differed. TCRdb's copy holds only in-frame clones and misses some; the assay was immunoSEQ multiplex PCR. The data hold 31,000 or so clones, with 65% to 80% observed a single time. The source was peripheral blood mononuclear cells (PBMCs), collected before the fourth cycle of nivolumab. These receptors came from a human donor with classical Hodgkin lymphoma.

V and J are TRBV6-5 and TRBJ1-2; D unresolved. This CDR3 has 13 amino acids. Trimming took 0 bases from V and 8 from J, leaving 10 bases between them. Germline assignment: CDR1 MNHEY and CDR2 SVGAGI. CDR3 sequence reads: CASSYSKGLGYTF. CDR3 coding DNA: TGTGCCAGCAGTTACTCGAAGGGCTTGGGCTACACCTTC.

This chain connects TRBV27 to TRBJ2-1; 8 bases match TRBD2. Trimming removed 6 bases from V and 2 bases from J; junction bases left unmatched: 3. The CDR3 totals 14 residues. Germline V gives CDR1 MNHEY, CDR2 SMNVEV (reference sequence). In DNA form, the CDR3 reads TGTGCCAGCAGGCCGGGGGGGGCCTACAATGAGCAGTTCTTC. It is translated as CASRPGGAYNEQFF.

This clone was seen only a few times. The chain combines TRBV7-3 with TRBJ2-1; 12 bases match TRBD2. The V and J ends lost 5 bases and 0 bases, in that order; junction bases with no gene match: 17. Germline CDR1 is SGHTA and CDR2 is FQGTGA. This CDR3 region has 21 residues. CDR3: CASSDPSKTSGGRSSYNEQFF. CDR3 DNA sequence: TGTGCCAGCAGCGACCCATCCAAAACTAGCGGGGGGCGAAGCTCCTACAATGAGCAGTTCTTC.

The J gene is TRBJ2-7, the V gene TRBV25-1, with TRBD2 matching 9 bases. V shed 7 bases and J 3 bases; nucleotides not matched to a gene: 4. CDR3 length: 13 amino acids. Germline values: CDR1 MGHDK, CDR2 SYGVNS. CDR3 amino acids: CASTEREDYEQYF. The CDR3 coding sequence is TGTGCCAGCACGGAGCGGGAGGACTACGAGCAGTACTTC.

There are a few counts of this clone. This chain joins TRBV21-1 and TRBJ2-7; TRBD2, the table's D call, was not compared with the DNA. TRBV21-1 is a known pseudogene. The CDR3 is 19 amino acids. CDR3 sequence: CASSNRTFCAGGGSYEQYF. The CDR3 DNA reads TGTGCCAGCAGCAATCGAACTTTTTGTGCGGGAGGGGGCTCCTACGAGCAGTACTTC.

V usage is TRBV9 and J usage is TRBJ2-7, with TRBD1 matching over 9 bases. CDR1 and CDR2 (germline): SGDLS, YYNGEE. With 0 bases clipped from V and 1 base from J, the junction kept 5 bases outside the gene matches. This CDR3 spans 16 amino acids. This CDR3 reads CASSVGPGQGSYEQYF. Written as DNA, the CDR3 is TGTGCCAGCAGCGTAGGTCCCGGACAGGGGTCCTACGAGCAGTACTTC.

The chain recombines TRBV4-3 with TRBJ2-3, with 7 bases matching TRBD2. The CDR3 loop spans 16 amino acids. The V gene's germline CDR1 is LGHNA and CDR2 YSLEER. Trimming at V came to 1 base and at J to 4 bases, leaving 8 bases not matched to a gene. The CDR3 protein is CASSQAPGLWSDTQYF. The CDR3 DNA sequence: TGCGCCAGCAGCCAAGCACCGGGACTATGGTCAGATACGCAGTATTTT.

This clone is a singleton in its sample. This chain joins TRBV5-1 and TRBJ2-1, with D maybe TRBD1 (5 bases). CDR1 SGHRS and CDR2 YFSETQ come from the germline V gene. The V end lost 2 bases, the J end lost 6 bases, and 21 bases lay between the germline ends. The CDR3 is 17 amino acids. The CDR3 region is CASSFSLTRGRGNEQFF. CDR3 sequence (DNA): TGCGCCAGCAGCTTTTCCCTTACAAGGGGAAGGGGCAATGAGCAGTTCTTC. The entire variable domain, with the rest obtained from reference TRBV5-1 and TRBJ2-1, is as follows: KAGVTQTPRYLIKTRGQQVTLSCSPISGHRSVSWYQQTPGQGLQFLFEYFSETQRNKGNFPGRFSGRQFSNSRSEMNVSTLELGDSALYLCASSFSLTRGRGNEQFFGPGTRLTVL.

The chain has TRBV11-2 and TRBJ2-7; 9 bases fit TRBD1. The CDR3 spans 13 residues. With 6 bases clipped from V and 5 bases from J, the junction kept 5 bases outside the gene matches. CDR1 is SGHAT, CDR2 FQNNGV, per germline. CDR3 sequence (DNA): TGTGCCAGCAGGACCGGGACAGGGAACGAGCAGTACTTC. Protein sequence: CASRTGTGNEQYF.

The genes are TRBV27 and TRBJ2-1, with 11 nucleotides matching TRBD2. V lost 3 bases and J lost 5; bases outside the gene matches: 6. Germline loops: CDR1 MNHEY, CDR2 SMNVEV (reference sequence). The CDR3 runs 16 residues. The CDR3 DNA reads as TGTGCCAGCAGTTTCTTAGCGGGAGGGGAGGACAATGAGCAGTTCTTC. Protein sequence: CASSFLAGGEDNEQFF.

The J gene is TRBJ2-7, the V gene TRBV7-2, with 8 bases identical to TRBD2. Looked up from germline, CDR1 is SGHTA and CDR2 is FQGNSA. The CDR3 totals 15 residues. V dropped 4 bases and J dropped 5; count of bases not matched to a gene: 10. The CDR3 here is CASSSRGGRVDEQYF. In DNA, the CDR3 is TGTGCCAGCAGCTCCCGGGGGGGGCGCGTCGACGAGCAGTACTTC. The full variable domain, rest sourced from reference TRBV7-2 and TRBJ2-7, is GAGVSQSPSNKVTEKGKDVELRCDPISGHTALYWYRQSLGQGLEFLIYFQGNSAPDKSGLPSDRFSAERTGGSVSTLTIQRTQQEDSAVYLCASSSRGGRVDEQYFGPGTRLTVT.

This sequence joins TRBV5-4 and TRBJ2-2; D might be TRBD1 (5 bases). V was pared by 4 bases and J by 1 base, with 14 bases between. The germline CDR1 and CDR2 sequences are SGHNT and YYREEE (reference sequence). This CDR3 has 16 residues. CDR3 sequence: CASSLEIGVNTGELFF. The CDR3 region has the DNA TGTGCCAGCAGCCTGGAGATAGGGGTGAACACCGGGGAGCTGTTTTTT.

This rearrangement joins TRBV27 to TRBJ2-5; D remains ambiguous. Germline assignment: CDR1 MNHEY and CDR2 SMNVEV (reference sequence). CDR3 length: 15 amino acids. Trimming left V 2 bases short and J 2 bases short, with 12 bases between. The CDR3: CASSLQARRQETQYF. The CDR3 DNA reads TGTGCCAGCAGTTTACAAGCAAGAAGGCAAGAGACCCAGTACTTC.

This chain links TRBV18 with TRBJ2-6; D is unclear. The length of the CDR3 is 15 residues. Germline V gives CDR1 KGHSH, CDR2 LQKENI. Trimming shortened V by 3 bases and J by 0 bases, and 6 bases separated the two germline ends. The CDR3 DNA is TGTGCCAGCTCACCTTCGAACTCTGGGGCCAACGTCCTGACTTTC. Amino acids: CASSPSNSGANVLTF.

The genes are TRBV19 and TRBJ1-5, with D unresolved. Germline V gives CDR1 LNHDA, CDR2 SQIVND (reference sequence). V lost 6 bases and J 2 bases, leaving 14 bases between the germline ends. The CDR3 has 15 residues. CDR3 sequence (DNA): TGTGCCAGTAGAAGAGAATTGGCAGGCAATCAGCCCCAGCATTTT. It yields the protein CASRRELAGNQPQHF.

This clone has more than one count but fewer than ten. CDR3 residues: CAYRQGTNTEAFF. The CDR3 DNA is TGTGCCTATAGACAGGGAACGAACACTGAAGCTTTCTTT. V is TRBV2 and J is TRBJ1-1, with 7 bases aligning to TRBD1. Germline loops: CDR1 SNHLY, CDR2 FYNNEI. This CDR3 is built from 13 residues. Losses at the gene ends were 11 bases for V and 1 base for J; bases not matched to a gene: 7.

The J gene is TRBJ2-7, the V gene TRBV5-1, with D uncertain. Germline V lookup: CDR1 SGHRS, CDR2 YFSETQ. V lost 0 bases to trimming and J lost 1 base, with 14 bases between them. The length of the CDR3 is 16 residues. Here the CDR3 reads CASSLGGGPTSYEQYF. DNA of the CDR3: TGCGCCAGCAGCTTGGGGGGTGGGCCCACTTCCTACGAGCAGTACTTC.

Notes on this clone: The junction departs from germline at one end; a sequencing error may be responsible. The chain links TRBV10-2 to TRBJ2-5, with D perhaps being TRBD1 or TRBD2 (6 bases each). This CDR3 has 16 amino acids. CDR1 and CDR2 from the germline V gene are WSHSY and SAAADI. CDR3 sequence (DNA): TGCGCCAGCAGTGAGTCGTTGGGGGGCCGACAAGACACCCAGTACTTC. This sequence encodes CASSESLGGRQDTQYF.

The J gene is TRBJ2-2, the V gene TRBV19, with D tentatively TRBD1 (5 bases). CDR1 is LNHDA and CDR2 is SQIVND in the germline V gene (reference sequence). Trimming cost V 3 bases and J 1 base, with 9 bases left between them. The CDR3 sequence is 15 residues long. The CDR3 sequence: CASSINQGNTGELFF. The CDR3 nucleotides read TGTGCCAGTAGTATTAATCAGGGGAACACCGGGGAGCTGTTTTTT.

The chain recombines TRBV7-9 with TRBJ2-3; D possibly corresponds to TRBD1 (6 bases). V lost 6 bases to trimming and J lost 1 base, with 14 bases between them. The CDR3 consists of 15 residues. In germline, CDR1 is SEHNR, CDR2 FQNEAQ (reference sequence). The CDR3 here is CASRTPGVGTDTQYF. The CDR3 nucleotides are TGTGCCAGCAGGACTCCAGGGGTTGGCACAGATACGCAGTATTTT.

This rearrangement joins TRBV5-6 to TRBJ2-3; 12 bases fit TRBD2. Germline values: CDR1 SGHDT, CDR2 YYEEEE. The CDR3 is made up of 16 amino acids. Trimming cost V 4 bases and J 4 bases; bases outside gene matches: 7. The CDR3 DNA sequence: TGTGCCAGCAGCCCTACTAGCGGGGGGTGGCCAGATACGCAGTATTTT. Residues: CASSPTSGGWPDTQYF. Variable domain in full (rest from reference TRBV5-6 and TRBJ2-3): DAGVTQSPTHLIKTRGQQVTLRCSPKSGHDTVSWYQQALGQGPQFIFQYYEEEERQRGNFPDRFSGHQFPNYSSELNVNALLLGDSALYLCASSPTSGGWPDTQYFGPGTRLTVL.

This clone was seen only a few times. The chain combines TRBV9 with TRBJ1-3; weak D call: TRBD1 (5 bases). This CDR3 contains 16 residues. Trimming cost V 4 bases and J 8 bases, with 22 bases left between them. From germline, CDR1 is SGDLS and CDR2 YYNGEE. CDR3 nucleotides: TGTGCCAGCAGCCTACACCCGGGAGGGTCGGGGGACACCATATATTTT. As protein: CASSLHPGGSGDTIYF.

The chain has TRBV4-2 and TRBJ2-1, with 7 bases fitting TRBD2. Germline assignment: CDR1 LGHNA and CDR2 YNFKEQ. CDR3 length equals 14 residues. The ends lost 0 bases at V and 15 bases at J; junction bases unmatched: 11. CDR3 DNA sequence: TGTGCCAGCAGCCAAGAGGGGAGGGTTCCCGAGAGGTTCTTC. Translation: CASSQEGRVPERFF.

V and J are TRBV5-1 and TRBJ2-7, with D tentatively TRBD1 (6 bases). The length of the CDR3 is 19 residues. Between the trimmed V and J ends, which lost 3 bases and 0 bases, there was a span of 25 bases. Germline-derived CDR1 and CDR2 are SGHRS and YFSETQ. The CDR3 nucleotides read TGCGCCAGCAGCTCTGGACCACACAGGACAGAGCTTAGCTCCTACGAGCAGTACTTC. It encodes CASSSGPHRTELSSYEQYF.

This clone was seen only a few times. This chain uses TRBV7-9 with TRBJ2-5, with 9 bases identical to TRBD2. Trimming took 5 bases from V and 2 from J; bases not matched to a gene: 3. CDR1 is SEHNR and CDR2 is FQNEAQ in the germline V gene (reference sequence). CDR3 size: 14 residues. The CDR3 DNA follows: TGTGCCAGCAGCCCTAGCGGGGCTCAAGAGACCCAGTACTTC. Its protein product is CASSPSGAQETQYF.

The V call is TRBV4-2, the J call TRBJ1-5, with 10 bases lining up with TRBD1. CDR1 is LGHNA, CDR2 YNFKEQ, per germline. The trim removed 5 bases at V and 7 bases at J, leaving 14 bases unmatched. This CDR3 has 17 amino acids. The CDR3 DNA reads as TGTGCCAGCAGCGTACAAACCGGGACAGGGGCTTTACAGCCCCAGCATTTT. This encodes CASSVQTGTGALQPQHF.

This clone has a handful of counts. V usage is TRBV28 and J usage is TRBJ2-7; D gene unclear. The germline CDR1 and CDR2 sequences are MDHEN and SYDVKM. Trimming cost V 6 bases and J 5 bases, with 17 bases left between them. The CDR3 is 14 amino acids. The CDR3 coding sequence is TGTGCCAGCAGGCCGGTGTTGGGCACGAACGAGCAGTACTTC. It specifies CASRPVLGTNEQYF.